The TCR beta chain described here comes from a study of regulatory T cells in long-lasting Graves disease. The germline V gene encodes CDR1 SGHNT and CDR2 YYREEE (reference sequence). V was cut by 4 bases and J by 4 bases, with 12 bases left in between. This CDR3 region has 14 residues. Findings and limits, study-wide: Newly diagnosed patients shared 850 to 1,000 public clonotypes; persistent patients shared around 2,500. Gene preferences differed: TRBV28, TRBJ1-2, TRBJ2-5 in persistent cases.

Time point noted: newly diagnosed GD, antithyroid drugs for less than 3 months. Extracted RNA from PBMCs served as the source of the TCR library. In its sample, this clonotype was seen many times. What it recognizes is unknown. Construction of the TCR beta libraries employed iRepertoire HTBI primers in conjunction with Arm-PCR of CDR3 regions. In TCRdb, the multiplex PCR reads were re-called with MiXCR into one record per CDR3 protein. Among 450,000 to 600,000 distinct CDR3 sequences listed, approximately 15% were seen once. The sample also formed part of further work on T cells in Graves' hyperthyroidism and ophthalmopathy. That paper adds: Most thyroid clonotypes expanded above 0.001 were also detected in blood.

The gene calls are TRBV5-4 and TRBJ1-5; possibly TRBD1 for D (5 bases). The sequence came from a man between 25 and 39 years old with Graves disease. Sequencing was performed on peripheral blood mononuclear cells (PBMCs), taken at new diagnosis, from a patient treated with antithyroid drugs. CDR3 sequence: CASSRGPTNQPQHF. In DNA, the CDR3 is TGTGCCAGCAGCCGGGGCCCGACGAATCAGCCCCAGCATTTT.